These 27 T cell receptor beta chains share one sample of origin, sequenced in a study of vaccination and CD4 T cells after COVID-19. TCRdb re-called the PCR reads through MiXCR, storing one row per CDR3 protein. The profile shows around 20,000 distinct CDR3 sequences, under 60% of them singletons. The specimen comprised CD4+ T cells from blood, sampled before SARS-CoV-2 vaccination. Receptors were obtained from a human donor who had recovered from COVID-19.

This CDR3 reads CASRVAGEDIQYF. For the CDR3, the DNA is TGTGCCAGCAGAGTAGCGGGAGAGGACATTCAGTACTTC. V gene TRBV6-1 combines with J gene TRBJ2-4, with 9 bases fitting TRBD2. The length of the CDR3 is 13 residues. The V gene's germline CDR1 is MNHNS and CDR2 SASEGT. V was clipped by 6 bases and J by 8 bases; unmatched bases: 5.

The chain links TRBV20-1 to TRBJ2-2, with 10 nucleotides matching TRBD2. The V gene's germline CDR1 is DFQATT and CDR2 SNEGSKA (reference sequence). J was trimmed by 5 bases and V by 6 bases; bases with no gene match: 12. This CDR3 is built from 16 residues. This CDR3 is CSASPPLAGVTGELFF. In DNA, the CDR3 is TGCAGTGCAAGTCCTCCCCTAGCGGGAGTGACCGGGGAGCTGTTTTTT.

The rearrangement joins TRBV6-1 to TRBJ1-1, with D uncertain. Trimming stripped 8 bases from V and 4 bases from J, with 14 bases between. In germline, CDR1 is MNHNS, CDR2 SASEGT. This CDR3 region has 13 residues. The CDR3 bases are TGTGCCAGCCAAAGCTGGCGGGGCACTGAAGCTTTCTTT. The encoded protein is CASQSWRGTEAFF.

The rearrangement uses TRBV6-2 or TRBV6-3 and TRBJ1-5; D might be TRBD1 (5 bases). V was cut by 6 bases and J by 1 base, with 16 bases left in between. The germline V gene encodes CDR1 MNHEY and CDR2 SVGEGT. The CDR3 is made up of 16 amino acids. This chain's CDR3 is CASRDAGAGSNQPQHF. The CDR3 DNA follows: TGTGCCAGCAGGGACGCCGGGGCCGGGAGCAATCAGCCCCAGCATTTT.

The V and J genes are TRBV20-1 and TRBJ2-7; the D call may be TRBD1 or TRBD2 (5 bases each). V gave up 5 bases and J gave up 1 base, with 15 bases separating them. There are 14 residues in the CDR3. The V gene's germline CDR1 is DFQATT and CDR2 SNEGSKA (reference sequence). CDR3 in amino acids: CSAVYRDGSYEQYF. For the CDR3, the DNA is TGCAGTGCTGTATACCGGGACGGATCCTACGAGCAGTACTTC.

This clonotype appeared a few times. This chain uses TRBV6-1 with TRBJ2-7; no firm D call. CDR3 length: 14 amino acids. Germline loops: CDR1 MNHNS, CDR2 SASEGT. V was clipped by 4 bases and J by 2 bases, with 12 bases between them. The CDR3 sequence: CASSADSRAYEQYF. As DNA, the CDR3 is TGTGCCAGCAGTGCTGATAGTAGGGCCTACGAGCAGTACTTC.

A few counts support this clonotype. The chain employs TRBV27 and TRBJ2-5; D possibly uses TRBD1 or TRBD2 (5 bases each). From germline, CDR1 is MNHEY and CDR2 SMNVEV (reference sequence). Trimming cost V 2 bases and J 2 bases, with 12 bases left between them. The CDR3 contains 15 residues. This chain's CDR3 is CASSLGQGEQETQYF. In nucleotides, the CDR3 is TGTGCCAGCAGTTTAGGGCAGGGAGAACAAGAGACCCAGTACTTC.

The chain recombines TRBV10-3 with TRBJ2-7; either TRBD1 or TRBD2 may fit D (6 bases each). This CDR3 has 16 residues. V shed 4 bases and J shed 1 base, with 17 bases lying between them. CDR1 and CDR2 (germline): ENHRY, SYGVKD. CDR3: CAISGGAGRLSYEQYF. DNA of the CDR3: TGTGCCATCAGTGGGGGGGCGGGGAGATTATCCTACGAGCAGTACTTC.

The chain carries TRBV27 and TRBJ2-7; TRBD2 aligns across 13 bases. This CDR3 is 15 amino acids long. Germline-derived CDR1 and CDR2 are MNHEY and SMNVEV (reference sequence). V was clipped by 3 bases and J by 2 bases; unmatched bases: 1. The CDR3 bases are TGTGCCAGCAGTTTGGGGACTAGCGGGACCTACGAGCAGTACTTC. Its translation: CASSLGTSGTYEQYF.

The chain links TRBV5-3 to TRBJ2-1; TRBD2 matches 12 bases. TRBV5-3 qualifies as an ORF whose function is uncertain. With 0 bases clipped from V and 4 bases from J, the junction kept 8 bases outside the gene matches. The CDR3 extends over 18 amino acids. The CDR3 sequence is CARSLARILAGGYNEQFF. The CDR3 DNA reads as TGTGCCAGAAGCTTGGCCCGGATCCTAGCGGGAGGGTACAATGAGCAGTTCTTC.

The chain couples TRBV7-9 to TRBJ2-7; D is unclear. This CDR3 is built from 13 residues. Looked up from germline, CDR1 is SEHNR and CDR2 is FQNEAQ (reference sequence). Trimming shortened V by 1 base and J by 3 bases, and 7 bases separated the two germline ends. CDR3 bases: TGTGCCAGCAGCTTAGGGGGTGTCTACGAGCAGTACTTC. It translates to CASSLGGVYEQYF. The full variable domain, rest sourced from reference TRBV7-9 and TRBJ2-7, is DTGVSQNPRHKITKRGQNVTFRCDPISEHNRLYWYRQTLGQGPEFLTYFQNEAQLEKSRLLSDRFSAERPKGSFSTLEIQRTEQGDSAMYLCASSLGGVYEQYFGPGTRLTVT.

In this sample, this clonotype turned up a few times. The V gene is TRBV27, the J gene TRBJ1-1; perhaps TRBD1 as D (6 bases). V was pared by 1 base and J by 2 bases, with 17 bases between. This CDR3 spans 17 amino acids. Germline-derived CDR1 and CDR2 are MNHEY and SMNVEV (reference sequence). CDR3 nucleotide sequence: TGTGCCAGCAGTTTATTCCCTGACAGGTTTCAAAACACTGAAGCTTTCTTT. Translated: CASSLFPDRFQNTEAFF.

This clonotype was seen more than once but under ten times. The chain employs TRBV20-1 and TRBJ2-7, with 11 bases fitting TRBD2. J lost 2 bases, V lost 3 bases, and 3 bases had no gene match. Germline CDR1 DFQATT, CDR2 SNEGSKA (reference sequence). The CDR3 extends over 14 amino acids. The CDR3 DNA reads as TGCAGTGCTAGCGCTAGCGGGAGGACCTACGAGCAGTACTTC. This encodes CSASASGRTYEQYF.

This clonotype showed up just a few times. The chain has TRBV7-9 and TRBJ2-1, with 10 bases lining up with TRBD2. The CDR3 is made up of 15 amino acids. V gave up 5 bases and J gave up 6 bases; unmatched junction bases: 7. Germline lookup yields CDR1 SEHNR and CDR2 FQNEAQ (reference sequence). As DNA, the CDR3 is TGTGCCAGCAGCGCAGGCCTAGCGGGAGTCAATGAGCAGTTCTTC. It specifies CASSAGLAGVNEQFF.

V is TRBV7-8 and J is TRBJ2-2, with 10 bases fitting TRBD1. After removal of 4 bases from V and 3 bases from J, the junction contained 5 bases not matched to a gene. CDR1 is SGHVS, CDR2 FQNEAQ, per germline. CDR3 length: 16 amino acids. CDR3: CASSSAGTGDTGELFF. CDR3 in DNA: TGTGCCAGCAGCTCAGCCGGGACAGGGGACACCGGGGAGCTGTTTTTT.

The genes are TRBV20-1 and TRBJ1-5; no clear D. Germline CDR1 DFQATT, CDR2 SNEGSKA (reference sequence). The CDR3 runs to 13 residues. Trimming took off 0 bases at V and 6 bases at J, with 9 bases between the two ends. CDR3 bases: TGCAGTGCTAGAGAGTCAGGTCCTCAGCCCCAGCATTTT. This gives the protein CSARESGPQPQHF.

This clonotype is medium-sized within its sample. This sequence joins TRBV20-1 and TRBJ1-2; 7 bases match TRBD1. The CDR3 is 16 amino acids. The V segment lost 4 bases and the J segment 3 bases; nucleotides outside the gene matches: 14. The germline gives CDR1 DFQATT, CDR2 SNEGSKA (reference sequence). The CDR3 DNA reads TGCAGTGCTACGCCAAGGAGGACAGGCGCATACTATGGCTACACCTTC. It is translated as CSATPRRTGAYYGYTF.

V gene TRBV2 combines with J gene TRBJ2-7, with TRBD2 matching over 9 bases. The CDR3 length is 15 residues. Germline V gene data show CDR1 as SNHLY and CDR2 as FYNNEI. V was clipped by 6 bases and J by 1 base; unmatched bases: 7. The CDR3 loop is CASSSTSGLSYEQYF. The CDR3 DNA is TGTGCCAGCAGCTCAACTAGCGGGCTTTCCTACGAGCAGTACTTC.

This chain links TRBV19 with TRBJ1-1; D ambiguous. The CDR3 sequence is 14 residues long. V lost 3 bases and J lost 7, with 15 bases in between. Germline loops: CDR1 LNHDA, CDR2 SQIVND (reference sequence). CDR3 bases: TGTGCCAGTAGTATGATATCGGGCCGAGGTGAAGCTTTCTTT. Amino acid sequence: CASSMISGRGEAFF.

The table lists this clonotype with a count of one. The chain carries TRBV7-2 and TRBJ2-1; D might be TRBD2 (5 bases). The V gene's germline CDR1 is SGHTA and CDR2 FQGNSA. Trimming left V 5 bases short and J 1 base short, with 9 bases between. The CDR3 loop spans 14 amino acids. The CDR3 protein is CASSQDFSYNEQFF. CDR3 in DNA: TGTGCCAGCAGCCAGGACTTTTCCTACAATGAGCAGTTCTTC.

The V gene is TRBV6-1, the J gene TRBJ2-4; 8 bases line up with TRBD2. Germline-derived CDR1 and CDR2 are MNHNS and SASEGT. V lost 6 bases, J lost 15 bases, and 10 bases stayed unmatched. CDR3 length: 12 residues. In DNA form, the CDR3 reads TGTGCCAGCAGGCCCGGGACTAGTGAGCCGTACTTC. Residues: CASRPGTSEPYF.

This clonotype was counted only a few times. The CDR3 coding sequence is TGTGCCAGCAGCCAAGGGACAGGGAGGTCACCCCTCCACTTT. Translating gives CASSQGTGRSPLHF. The chain recombines TRBV4-2 with TRBJ1-6, with 8 nucleotides matching TRBD1. Germline CDR1 LGHNA, CDR2 YNFKEQ. V lost 1 base to trimming and J lost 10 bases; unmatched junction nucleotides: 3. This CDR3 is 14 amino acids long.

This chain links TRBV20-1 with TRBJ2-2, with D hard to call. CDR1 DFQATT and CDR2 SNEGSKA come from the germline V gene (reference sequence). The CDR3 extends over 13 amino acids. Trimming shortened V by 1 base and J by 3 bases, and 6 bases separated the two germline ends. The CDR3 is CSARALDTGELFF. Here the CDR3 DNA reads TGCAGTGCTAGAGCTCTAGACACCGGGGAGCTGTTTTTT.

The chain links TRBV27 to TRBJ1-6, with 8 bases lining up with TRBD1. J lost 10 bases, V lost 3 bases, and 2 bases had no gene match. The CDR3 is 13 residues long. Germline V gene lookup returns CDR1 MNHEY and CDR2 SMNVEV (reference sequence). CDR3 sequence: CASSFDRGSPLHF. In DNA, the CDR3 is TGTGCCAGCAGTTTCGACAGGGGCTCACCCCTCCACTTT.

The chain has TRBV6-1 and TRBJ2-6; D is perhaps TRBD1 (5 bases). Trimming stripped 5 bases from V and 4 bases from J, with 12 bases between. From germline, CDR1 is MNHNS and CDR2 SASEGT. The CDR3 is made up of 15 amino acids. The CDR3 sequence: CASSLRDAGANVLTF. The CDR3 nucleotides read TGTGCCAGCAGTCTCAGGGATGCGGGGGCCAACGTCCTGACTTTC.

The chain combines TRBV20-1 with TRBJ2-1; the D is unclear. The CDR3 is 14 amino acids. From germline, CDR1 is DFQATT and CDR2 SNEGSKA (reference sequence). V was pared by 0 bases and J by 5 bases, with 11 bases between. The CDR3 here is CSARDLMLNNEQFF. In DNA, the CDR3 is TGCAGTGCTAGAGATCTGATGTTAAACAATGAGCAGTTCTTC.

This chain uses TRBV20-1 with TRBJ2-2, with 12 bases lining up with TRBD2. Trimming at V came to 5 bases and at J to 6 bases, leaving 4 bases not matched to a gene. Germline V gives CDR1 DFQATT, CDR2 SNEGSKA (reference sequence). This CDR3 is built from 14 residues. The CDR3 reads CSAGGLAGSGELFF. The CDR3 coding sequence is TGCAGTGCTGGAGGACTAGCGGGATCCGGGGAGCTGTTTTTT.